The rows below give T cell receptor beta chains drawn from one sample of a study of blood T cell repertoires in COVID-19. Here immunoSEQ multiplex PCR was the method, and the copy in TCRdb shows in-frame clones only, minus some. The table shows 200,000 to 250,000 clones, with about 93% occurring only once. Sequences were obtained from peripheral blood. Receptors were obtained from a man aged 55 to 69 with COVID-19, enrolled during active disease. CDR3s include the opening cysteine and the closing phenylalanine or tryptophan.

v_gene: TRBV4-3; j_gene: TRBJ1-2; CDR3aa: CASSEDGSLGYTF
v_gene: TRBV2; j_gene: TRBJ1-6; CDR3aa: CASSDGLTLGSSYNSPLHF
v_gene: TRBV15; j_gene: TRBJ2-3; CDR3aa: CATSRDLGPLTDTQYF
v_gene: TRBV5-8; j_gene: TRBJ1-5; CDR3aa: CASSFLQNQPQHF
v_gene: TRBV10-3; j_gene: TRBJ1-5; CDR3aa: CAISGGTGDQPQHF
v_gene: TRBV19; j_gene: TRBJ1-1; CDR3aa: CASSGRIGRGNTEAFF
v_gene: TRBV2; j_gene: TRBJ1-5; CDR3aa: CASNAGTDNQPQHF
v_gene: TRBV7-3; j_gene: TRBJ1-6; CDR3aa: CASSLRGESPLHF
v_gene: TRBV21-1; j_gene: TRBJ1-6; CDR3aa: CASSRLDRDHSPLHF
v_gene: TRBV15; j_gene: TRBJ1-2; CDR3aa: CATSRDALANGYTF
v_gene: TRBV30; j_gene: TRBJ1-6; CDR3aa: CAAGIYNSPLHF
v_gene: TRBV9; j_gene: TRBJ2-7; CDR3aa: CASSVGRTQTEQYF
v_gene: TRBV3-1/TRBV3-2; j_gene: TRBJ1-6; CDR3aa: CASSRGYTGGASPLHF
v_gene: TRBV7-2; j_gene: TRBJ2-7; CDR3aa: CASSQDRSPHYEQYF
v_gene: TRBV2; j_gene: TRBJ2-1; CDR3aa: CASSARRQGGYEQFF
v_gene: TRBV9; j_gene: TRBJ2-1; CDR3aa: CASSEGQGVSNEQFF
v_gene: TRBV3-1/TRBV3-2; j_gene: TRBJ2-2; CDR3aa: CASSQDLRLTPGELFF
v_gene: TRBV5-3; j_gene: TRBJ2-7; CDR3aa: CARSKELAGGTHEQYF
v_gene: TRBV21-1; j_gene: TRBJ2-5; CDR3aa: CASSKVRTPEEPQETQYF
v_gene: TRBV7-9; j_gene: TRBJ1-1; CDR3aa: CASSVGQGNTEAFF
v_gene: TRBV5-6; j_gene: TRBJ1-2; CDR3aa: CASSPIGLVDSQGYTF
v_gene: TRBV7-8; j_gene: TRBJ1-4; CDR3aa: CASSLARGQGNEKLFF